Listed here is a single TCR beta chain. Its specificity is not known. The CDR3 sequence is 16 residues long. V gave up 0 bases and J gave up 1 base, with 12 bases separating them. Per the germline V gene, CDR1 is KGHSH and CDR2 is LQKENI. The data are from a study of T-cell memory formation after mild COVID-19. Study-level findings and limits: Detection of some responders pre-infection suggested pre-existing cross-reactive memory T cells participated.

Amplification by 5'RACE using constant-segment primers produced TCR alpha and TCR beta cDNA libraries that carried sample barcodes and UMIs. One entry per CDR3 protein, called by TCRdb with MiXCR from the 5' RACE reads. The sample shows 540,000 or so distinct CDR3 sequences, about a fifth of them seen only once. This clonotype was sampled from an adult woman who had mild COVID-19 (a few samples of this study predate the infection). Cell type and time point are not known. The rearrangement uses TRBV18 and TRBJ1-1, with D perhaps TRBD1 (5 bases). Sequencing was performed on PBMCs or a T cell subset sorted from them (not recorded which). The chain's CDR3 is CASSPPGPGRNTEAFF. The DNA for the CDR3 is TGTGCCAGCTCACCACCGGGGCCAGGGAGGAACACTGAAGCTTTCTTT.